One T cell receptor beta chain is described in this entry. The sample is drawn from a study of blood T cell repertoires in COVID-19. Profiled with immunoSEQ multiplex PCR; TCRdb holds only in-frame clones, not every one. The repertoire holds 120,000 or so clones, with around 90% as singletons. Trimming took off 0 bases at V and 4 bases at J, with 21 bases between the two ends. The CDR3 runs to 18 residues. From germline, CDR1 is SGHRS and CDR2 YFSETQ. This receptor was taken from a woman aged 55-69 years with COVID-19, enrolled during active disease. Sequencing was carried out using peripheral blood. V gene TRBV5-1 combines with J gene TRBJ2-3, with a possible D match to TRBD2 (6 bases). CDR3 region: CASSLEGSDGGGPDTQYF. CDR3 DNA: TGCGCCAGCAGCTTGGAGGGTTCCGACGGGGGTGGCCCAGATACGCAGTATTTT.